This TCR beta chain came from a study of post-analysis software for immune sequencing data (dated by TCRdb to about 2015). Study-level background: Recorded disease courses included relapsing-remitting, secondary progressive and progressive-relapsing multiple sclerosis, with some patients lacking subtype annotation. Patient repertoires were compared against roughly 12 previously published healthy control repertoires from donors aged roughly 6 to 28 years. A subset of samples was prepared in parallel using single-end sample barcoding, then pooled and co-amplified after Illumina adapter ligation. Overall results and qualifications from the work: Roughly 5 TRBV segments, including TRBV5-6, TRBV5-1 and TRBV20-1, were significantly more frequent in patients than controls. Strong co-clustering of samples prepared in the same batch was shown by direct clustering with F measure, prompting a batch-effect correction. The control group was slightly older than the multiple sclerosis patient group. Normalized Chao1 diversity was significantly lower in multiple sclerosis patients than controls, suggesting substantial peripheral T-cell clonal expansion.

The method was PCR. TCRdb shows the sequencer as Illumina HiSeq 2500. Unique molecular identifiers were incorporated into TCR beta cDNA libraries to reduce PCR and sequencing biases. Some 500,000 cDNA molecules were obtained for every 1 to 10 million input T cells, so each molecule roughly corresponded to one T cell. Patient libraries were prepared and sequenced with the same protocol used for the earlier healthy control dataset. Within a given batch, samples were prepared together, multiplexed and sequenced on the same HiSeq lane. As for the authors' bioinformatics: Raw barcoded reads were processed with MIGEC, and single-read molecular identifier groups were discarded before consensus assembly and CDR3 extraction. Clonotype tables were post-analysed with VDJtools, normalizing diversity by down-sampling all datasets to the smallest sample size. Repertoire overlap clustering matched CDR3 amino acid but not nucleotide sequences to correct batch-related cross-sample contamination. Using fastp trimming at Q25 and MiXCR clonotype assembly, TCRdb reanalyzed the public sequencing data and kept in-frame beta chains. Rows merge per CDR3 protein into single entries with the most common DNA and genes. For this entry, the V and J calls and clone size follow TCRdb and not the study's own pipeline. The sample table holds hundreds of thousands of distinct CDR3 sequences, of which around 40% were seen once. Together, the top ten hold about 1.8% of the sample.

Regarding this clonotype: Its binding antigen is unknown. Base qualities are missing; no much larger clone stands one base away.

CDR1 MGHRA and CDR2 YSYEKL are derived from the germline V gene. From the cysteine up to the phenylalanine, the CDR3 has a length of 13 residues. This entry keeps only the CDR3 DNA: 39 bases, framed from base 1. The junction carries 10 bases between V and J, which are trimmed by 4 bases and 3 bases respectively. To demonstrate the VDJtools post-analysis software, TCR beta repertoires were profiled from the peripheral blood of over ten young patients with multiple sclerosis. Multiple sclerosis patients were children and adolescents aged about 6 to 15 years. The specimen sequenced was blood. This sequence was found in a girl aged 10-17 years with multiple sclerosis. This chain joins TRBV4-1 to TRBJ2-7; the D gene assignment is perhaps TRBD1 or TRBD2, with each matching 5 bases. CDR3 region: CASSLGPYYEQYF. The DNA reads as follows: TGCGCCAGCAGCCTGGGACCCTACTACGAGCAGTACTTC.